What follows are 14 T cell receptor beta chains derived from one specimen sequenced in a study of shared clonotypes between healthy human individuals (dated by TCRdb to 2020 to 2022). CD8 naive samples consisted of CD45RO-negative cells that were positively selected for CCR7, yielding a CD45RA+CCR7+ population without TemRA cells. Libraries were made using the immunoSEQ multiplex PCR assay. TCRdb took over this immuneACCESS table, retaining in-frame rearrangements with V and J assigned. Such tables are incomplete; in checked studies, under half of the missing clones stem from an unresolved V gene, and the remainder is unexplained. The sample data list about 2 million clones, and about 94% of these were observed just once. 1% to 1.5% of the sample goes to the ten largest clones. Input material: naive CD8+ T cells sorted from blood. The cell subset or site label, as the study defines it: CD45RA+CCR7+. Every receptor here comes from a man aged 18 to 35 in good health.

The chain is built from TRBV27 and TRBJ2-7, with 7 bases aligning to TRBD1. Germline V lookup: CDR1 MNHEY, CDR2 SMNVEV (reference sequence). V lost 5 bases, J lost 2 bases, and 9 bases stayed unmatched. The CDR3 has 15 amino acids. Here the CDR3 DNA reads TGTGCCAGCAGTCCCTTCGGGACAGATACCTACGAGCAGTACTTC. Protein sequence: CASSPFGTDTYEQYF.

This chain uses TRBV6-4 with TRBJ1-6; TRBD1 matches 7 bases. This CDR3 region has 14 residues. Germline lookup yields CDR1 MRHNA and CDR2 SNTAGT. The V segment lost 8 bases and the J segment 3 bases; nucleotides outside the gene matches: 4. CDR3 sequence reads: CASRDSLYNSPLHF. CDR3 nucleotides: TGTGCCAGCCGGGACAGCCTCTATAATTCACCCCTCCACTTT.

Points on this clone: The sample has other DNA sequences that encode this CDR3 too. The chain combines TRBV19 with TRBJ2-7; maybe TRBD1 (5 bases). The germline CDR1 and CDR2 sequences are LNHDA and SQIVND (reference sequence). The CDR3 has 14 residues. Trimming cost V 5 bases and J 0 bases, with 11 bases left between them. Here the CDR3 DNA reads TGTGCCAGTAGTCTGCAGGGTCCCTCCTACGAGCAGTACTTC. This encodes CASSLQGPSYEQYF.

The chain employs TRBV10-3 and TRBJ2-1; 8 positions agree with TRBD2. Germline CDR1 reads ENHRY; CDR2 reads SYGVKD. The CDR3 is 15 residues long. V shed 10 bases, J shed 5 bases, and the junction held 13 bases outside the gene matches. DNA of the CDR3: TGTGCCACCAGCGGGAGTCTGGGTTTCGACAATGAGCAGTTCTTC. It codes for CATSGSLGFDNEQFF.

The chain uses TRBV6-6 and TRBJ2-1, with D hard to call. V gave up 3 bases and J gave up 5 bases, with 14 bases separating them. The CDR3 is 15 residues long. CDR1 and CDR2 from the germline V gene are MNHNY and SVGAGI (reference sequence). CDR3 nucleotide sequence: TGTGCCAGCAGTTATGATGGGCCCCTGGACAATGAGCAGTTCTTC. Translated, it gives CASSYDGPLDNEQFF.

Note on this clone: The same CDR3 also results from other DNA sequences found in this sample. This sequence joins TRBV7-9 and TRBJ2-1, with 8 bases lining up with TRBD2. The germline CDR1 and CDR2 sequences are SEHNR and FQNEAQ (reference sequence). Losses at the gene ends were 5 bases for V and 0 bases for J; bases not matched to a gene: 3. The CDR3 is 15 residues long. CDR3 in DNA: TGTGCCAGCAGCCCAAGCGGGAGCTCCTACAATGAGCAGTTCTTC. Protein: CASSPSGSSYNEQFF.

For this clone: Other DNA sequences from this sample encode an identical CDR3 as well. The chain recombines TRBV27 with TRBJ1-2; a possible D gene is TRBD1 (5 bases). CDR1 and CDR2 from the germline V gene are MNHEY and SMNVEV (reference sequence). The V end lost 2 bases, the J end lost 4 bases, and 8 bases lay between the germline ends. CDR3 length equals 13 residues. Here the CDR3 reads CASSLGGGYGYTF. The CDR3 DNA reads TGTGCCAGCAGTTTAGGGGGGGGCTATGGCTACACCTTC.

This clone was seen just once. At the DNA level, this CDR3 is encoded by other sequences in the same sample as well. V and J are TRBV7-8 and TRBJ1-1; D is undetermined. This CDR3 has 14 residues. Trimming pared 1 base from V and 1 base from J, leaving 7 bases between. Germline CDR1 reads SGHVS; CDR2 reads FQNEAQ. The CDR3 DNA reads as TGTGCCAGCAGCTTAGGGGGTGAGAACACTGAAGCTTTCTTT. Its protein product is CASSLGGENTEAFF.

J is TRBJ1-1 and V is TRBV6-5; D unresolved. Trimming shortened V by 5 bases and J by 1 base, and 14 bases separated the two germline ends. Germline loops: CDR1 MNHEY, CDR2 SVGAGI. This CDR3 is built from 15 residues. As DNA, the CDR3 is TGTGCCAGCAGTCCTCGGCAGGTCCCGAACACTGAAGCTTTCTTT. Residues: CASSPRQVPNTEAFF.

The DNA for the CDR3 is TGTGCCAGCAGCTTAATCGTCTGGGCCCGTCTGGCCAAAAACATTCAGTACTTC. It translates to CASSLIVWARLAKNIQYF. The chain recombines TRBV7-3 with TRBJ2-4; D is undetermined. Looked up from germline, CDR1 is SGHTA and CDR2 is FQGTGA. Between the trimmed V and J ends, which lost 1 base and 1 base, there was a span of 17 bases. The CDR3 spans 18 residues.

The genes are TRBV25-1 and TRBJ2-1, with 9 bases fitting TRBD2. V shed 9 bases and J 5 bases; nucleotides not matched to a gene: 20. The CDR3 is 18 amino acids. Germline V gene lookup returns CDR1 MGHDK and CDR2 SYGVNS. Here the CDR3 DNA reads TGTGCCAGTCCGACCGGGACTAGCCCATATTTTTCGAACAATGAGCAGTTCTTC. Its protein product is CASPTGTSPYFSNNEQFF.

The chain is built from TRBV18 and TRBJ2-5; perhaps TRBD2 as D (6 bases). The germline V gene encodes CDR1 KGHSH and CDR2 LQKENI. The CDR3 covers 15 residues. The V gene lost 3 bases and the J gene lost 2 bases, with 13 bases spanning the gap. DNA of the CDR3: TGTGCCAGCTCACCTTATAGCGGAGTACAAGAGACCCAGTACTTC. Protein product: CASSPYSGVQETQYF.

Details on this clone: The same CDR3 is also encoded by other DNA sequences in this sample. This sequence joins TRBV6-5 and TRBJ2-1; 8 positions agree with TRBD1. The CDR3 runs 15 residues. Germline lookup yields CDR1 MNHEY and CDR2 SVGAGI. J gave up 0 bases and V 2 bases, and 0 bases lay outside the gene matches. For the CDR3, the DNA is TGTGCCAGCAGTTACGGACAGGGCTCCTACAATGAGCAGTTCTTC. Protein: CASSYGQGSYNEQFF.

V is TRBV5-4 and J is TRBJ2-5; 9 nucleotides line up with TRBD2. V lost 3 bases and J lost 1; bases outside the gene matches: 4. The CDR3 runs 15 residues. Germline V gives CDR1 SGHNT, CDR2 YYREEE (reference sequence). CDR3 bases: TGTGCCAGCAGCTCTCGGCGGGGGGGCCAAGAGACCCAGTACTTC. As protein: CASSSRRGGQETQYF.